These 21 T cell receptor beta chains originate from one sample sequenced in a study of blood T cell repertoires in COVID-19. Data came from immunoSEQ multiplex PCR; TCRdb stores just in-frame clones and leaves some out. Of about 26,000 clones listed, almost 90% are singletons. The specimen sequenced was peripheral blood. Receptors were obtained from a human donor in a cohort sampled during active COVID-19.

The J gene is TRBJ1-1, the V gene TRBV7-9; D remains unclear. Between the trimmed V and J ends, which lost 3 bases and 1 base, there was a span of 6 bases. Germline CDR1 is SEHNR and CDR2 is FQNEAQ (reference sequence). The CDR3 loop spans 13 amino acids. CDR3 sequence (DNA): TGTGCCAGCAGCTTTTCACAGAACACTGAAGCTTTCTTT. Translated, it gives CASSFSQNTEAFF. Full variable domain (rest looked up from reference TRBV7-9 and TRBJ1-1): DTGVSQNPRHKITKRGQNVTFRCDPISEHNRLYWYRQTLGQGPEFLTYFQNEAQLEKSRLLSDRFSAERPKGSFSTLEIQRTEQGDSAMYLCASSFSQNTEAFFGQGTRLTVV.

The gene calls are TRBV18 and TRBJ2-2, with D possibly TRBD2 on 5 matching bases. Trimming shortened V by 3 bases and J by 7 bases, and 9 bases separated the two germline ends. The CDR3 runs 13 residues. Germline V lookup: CDR1 KGHSH, CDR2 LQKENI. The CDR3 sequence is CASSPTSIGELFF. The DNA of the CDR3 is TGTGCCAGCTCACCTACTAGTATCGGGGAGCTGTTTTTT.

J is TRBJ2-1 and V is TRBV5-6; D is perhaps TRBD1 (6 bases). V lost 0 bases and J lost 3, with 10 bases in between. CDR3 length: 15 residues. In germline, CDR1 is SGHDT, CDR2 YYEEEE. DNA of the CDR3: TGTGCCAGCAGCTTGGCGTGGGGGCTCTACAATGAGCAGTTCTTC. This codes for CASSLAWGLYNEQFF.

The chain is built from TRBV23-1 and TRBJ2-7, with D possibly TRBD2 on 6 matching bases. TRBV23-1 is an ORF, and what it does is uncertain. This CDR3 has 12 amino acids. The V end was cut by 7 bases, the J end by 3 bases, with 10 bases between. The CDR3 DNA sequence: TGCGCCAGCACTCCGGGGGTCTACGAGCAGTACTTC. Protein: CASTPGVYEQYF.

The genes are TRBV5-6 and TRBJ1-6; D may be TRBD1 (5 bases). CDR1 and CDR2 from the germline V gene are SGHDT and YYEEEE. V lost 4 bases and J lost 9, with 11 bases in between. This CDR3 comprises 13 residues. The CDR3 sequence is CASSPRVSSPLHF. The CDR3 coding sequence is TGTGCCAGCAGCCCCAGGGTTAGTTCACCCCTCCACTTT. Full variable domain (rest looked up from reference TRBV5-6 and TRBJ1-6): DAGVTQSPTHLIKTRGQQVTLRCSPKSGHDTVSWYQQALGQGPQFIFQYYEEEERQRGNFPDRFSGHQFPNYSSELNVNALLLGDSALYLCASSPRVSSPLHFGNGTRLTVT.

This chain links TRBV7-9 with TRBJ1-4; perhaps TRBD1 as D (5 bases). From germline, CDR1 is SEHNR and CDR2 FQNEAQ (reference sequence). This CDR3 is built from 15 residues. Trimming pared 1 base from V and 3 bases from J, leaving 9 bases between. CDR3 sequence: CASSLVAGPNEKLFF. CDR3 coding DNA: TGTGCCAGCAGCTTAGTAGCAGGGCCTAATGAAAAACTGTTTTTT.

This chain links TRBV15 with TRBJ2-3; no definite D call. The CDR3 length is 12 residues. Germline-derived CDR1 and CDR2 are LNHNV and YYDKDF (reference sequence). Trimming shortened V by 4 bases and J by 4 bases, and 6 bases separated the two germline ends. In DNA, the CDR3 is TGTGCCACCAGCACAGTTCCAGATACGCAGTATTTT. This translates into CATSTVPDTQYF.

The V gene is TRBV6-2 or TRBV6-3, the J gene TRBJ2-2, with TRBD1 as a possible D gene (5 bases). Trimming removed 2 bases at V and 3 bases at J, with 10 bases between. The CDR3 loop spans 15 amino acids. CDR1 is MNHEY and CDR2 is SVGEGT in the germline V gene. The CDR3, as DNA: TGTGCCAGCAGTTACCCCAGGGCCGACACCGGGGAGCTGTTTTTT. Its protein product is CASSYPRADTGELFF.

The chain links TRBV19 to TRBJ1-4; 10 bases match TRBD1. The V gene end was trimmed by 6 bases and the J gene end by 8 bases; junction bases not matched to a gene: 6. The germline CDR1 and CDR2 sequences are LNHDA and SQIVND (reference sequence). The CDR3 sequence is 14 residues long. CDR3 residues: CASSRQGAGEKLFF. In nucleotides, the CDR3 is TGTGCCAGTAGCCGACAGGGGGCCGGAGAAAAACTGTTTTTT.

The V call is TRBV24-1, the J call TRBJ1-4; D remains unclear. V was trimmed by 3 bases and J by 8 bases, leaving 12 bases between them. From germline, CDR1 is KGHDR and CDR2 SFDVKD. The CDR3 has 14 residues. The CDR3 DNA reads as TGTGCCACCAGTGATGCGGGTCGAGGGGAAAAACTGTTTTTT. Translation gives CATSDAGRGEKLFF.

The chain is built from TRBV27 and TRBJ2-2; 11 bases map to TRBD1. The junction had 1 base not matched to a gene; V was cut back by 4 bases and J by 6 bases. The CDR3 extends over 14 amino acids. Germline lookup yields CDR1 MNHEY and CDR2 SMNVEV (reference sequence). The CDR3 DNA is TGTGCCAGCAGTTGGGACAGGGGGTCCGGGGAGCTGTTTTTT. The encoded protein is CASSWDRGSGELFF.

The CDR3 coding sequence is TGTGCCAGCAGCTTAGTGGGGGGGGCGTGGGGCATGAACACTGAAGCTTTCTTT. Translated: CASSLVGGAWGMNTEAFF. The chain couples TRBV7-2 to TRBJ1-1; tentative D call: TRBD1 (6 bases). Trimming removed 1 base at V and 0 bases at J, with 18 bases between. CDR3 length: 18 residues. CDR1 and CDR2 (germline): SGHTA, FQGNSA.

The genes are TRBV6-1 and TRBJ2-5; 10 bases match TRBD2. Trimming cost V 3 bases and J 4 bases; bases outside gene matches: 14. This CDR3 has 18 residues. Germline V gives CDR1 MNHNS, CDR2 SASEGT. CDR3: CASSDQSGGALPPETQYF. The DNA of the CDR3 is TGTGCCAGCAGTGACCAAAGCGGGGGGGCCCTCCCCCCAGAGACCCAGTACTTC.

The J gene is TRBJ1-2, the V gene TRBV5-5, with D unclear. V shed 4 bases and J shed 5 bases, with 18 bases lying between them. CDR1 and CDR2 (germline): SGHKS, YYEKEE (reference sequence). The CDR3 consists of 15 residues. The CDR3 sequence is CASSRTWGEEYGYTF. In nucleotides, the CDR3 is TGTGCCAGCAGCCGGACCTGGGGAGAGGAATATGGCTACACCTTC.

The chain uses TRBV6-6 and TRBJ1-6, with TRBD1 matching 8 bases. The J segment lost 8 bases and the V segment lost 6 bases, leaving 6 bases of the junction unmatched. The CDR3 covers 14 residues. Looked up from germline, CDR1 is MNHNY and CDR2 is SVGAGI (reference sequence). CDR3 coding DNA: TGTGCCAGCAGATTCGGACAGGGTGATTCACCCCTCCACTTT. Translating gives CASRFGQGDSPLHF.

CDR3 DNA sequence: TGTGCCAGCAGCGTAGCCCCACAGGGGTTTGCGGGGACCTTC. This translates into CASSVAPQGFAGTF. The V call is TRBV9, the J call TRBJ1-2; 7 positions agree with TRBD1. V shed 0 bases, J shed 14 bases, and the junction held 13 bases outside the gene matches. The CDR3 consists of 14 residues. The germline V gene encodes CDR1 SGDLS and CDR2 YYNGEE.

V is TRBV9 and J is TRBJ2-7; 9 bases fit TRBD1. This CDR3 has 18 amino acids. Germline CDR1 SGDLS, CDR2 YYNGEE. The V gene end was trimmed by 0 bases and the J gene end by 5 bases; junction bases not matched to a gene: 15. The CDR3: CASSVGLGLGQGSDEQYF. The CDR3 coding sequence is TGTGCCAGCAGCGTAGGGCTTGGTTTGGGACAGGGTTCCGACGAGCAGTACTTC.

This CDR3 reads CASSPEGRGPGELFF. The CDR3 region has the DNA TGTGCCAGCAGTCCGGAAGGCAGGGGGCCTGGGGAGCTGTTTTTT. The chain employs TRBV6-2 or TRBV6-3 and TRBJ2-2; TRBD1 matches 8 bases. This CDR3 is built from 15 residues. V shed 5 bases, J shed 8 bases, and the junction held 10 bases outside the gene matches. CDR1 MNHEY and CDR2 SVGEGT come from the germline V gene.

The chain combines TRBV4-2 with TRBJ2-1; TRBD2 might be the D (6 bases). V dropped 4 bases and J dropped 16 bases, with 20 bases sitting between them. Germline lookup yields CDR1 LGHNA and CDR2 YNFKEQ. The CDR3 runs 13 residues. CDR3 nucleotide sequence: TGTGCCAGCAGCCGTTCCCGGGAGCAGGGTTATTTCTTC. Its translation is CASSRSREQGYFF.

The J gene is TRBJ2-7, the V gene TRBV3-1 (or the pseudogene TRBV3-2); perhaps TRBD1 as D (5 bases). CDR1 LGHDT and CDR2 YNNKEL come from the germline V gene (reference sequence). The CDR3 has 15 residues. V was shortened by 0 bases and J by 5 bases, with 14 bases between the two germline ends. DNA for the CDR3: TGTGCCAGCAGCCAAGATTGGGGCCAAGGGGACGAGCAGTACTTC. Its protein product is CASSQDWGQGDEQYF.

The rearrangement uses TRBV28 and TRBJ2-1; 11 nucleotides match TRBD2. Germline CDR1 and CDR2: MDHEN and SYDVKM. The CDR3 extends over 14 amino acids. With 6 bases clipped from V and 3 bases from J, the junction kept 1 base outside the gene matches. The CDR3 DNA sequence: TGTGCCAGCAGAGGACTAGCGGGCTACAATGAGCAGTTCTTC. Translating gives CASRGLAGYNEQFF.